The sequence of this T cell receptor beta chain was determined in a study of T cell changes during pregnancy in multiple sclerosis. Some clones are missing from TCRdb's copy, which holds only in-frame ones; the method was immunoSEQ multiplex PCR. The sample yields tens of thousands of clones, about 94% seen once. Germline V CDR1 and CDR2: SQVTM, ANQGSEA. This CDR3 has 13 residues. Unmatched junction bases numbered 6, after V lost 7 bases and J lost 4 bases. Sequenced here: CD8+ T cells from peripheral blood mononuclear cells, sampled in the first trimester of pregnancy. The TCR sequence derives from a female donor with multiple sclerosis, enrolled in a pregnancy study. The chain couples TRBV29-1 to TRBJ2-1, with 8 positions matching TRBD2. The CDR3, as DNA: TGCAGCGCGGTTAGCGGGATATACAATGAGCAGTTCTTC. As protein: CSAVSGIYNEQFF.